Listed below are T cell receptor beta chains from one sample, sequenced in a study of shared clonotypes between healthy human individuals. Libraries were prepared by immunoSEQ multiplex PCR; TCRdb keeps only in-frame clonotypes and omits some of them. This table holds 1.4 million to 1.5 million clones, around 97% found once. What was sequenced was naive CD4+ T cells sorted from blood. All receptors come from a man aged 25 to 45 in good health. Both conserved end residues are part of each CDR3. Each record gives: clone size, J gene, D gene, V gene, CDR3 protein, CDR3 DNA. A D gene is named only where the DNA matches it firmly. Size is stated for part of the rows, as once, few or many counts, or as a class when the clone is expanded.

-,TRBJ2-1,TRBD2,TRBV5-6,CASRTSGSGNEQFF,TGTGCCAGCAGGACTAGCGGGAGTGGTAATGAGCAGTTCTTC
-,TRBJ2-7,-,TRBV2,CASRADGSYEQYF,TGTGCCAGCAGGGCCGACGGTTCCTACGAGCAGTACTTC
-,TRBJ2-7,-,TRBV5-4,CASRAELADYEQYF,TGTGCCAGCCGAGCGGAACTTGCGGACTACGAGCAGTACTTC
-,TRBJ2-7,TRBD2,TRBV10-3,CAISKTSGTYEQYF,TGTGCCATCAGCAAGACTAGCGGTACCTACGAGCAGTACTTC
-,TRBJ2-1,TRBD2,TRBV2,CASSGSGRGKNEQFF,TGTGCCAGCAGCGGAAGCGGGAGGGGTAAGAATGAGCAGTTCTTC
-,TRBJ2-7,-,TRBV6-1,CASNGDGYEQYF,TGTGCCAGCAATGGGGACGGCTACGAGCAGTACTTC
-,TRBJ2-1,-,TRBV20-1,CSGSRDEQFF,TGCAGTGGGTCGCGAGATGAGCAGTTCTTC
-,TRBJ2-3,-,TRBV28,CASSSLQGSRTDTQYF,TGTGCCAGCAGTTCCCTACAGGGCTCGAGGACAGATACGCAGTATTTT
-,TRBJ2-4,TRBD2,TRBV2,CASSVLTSGRNIQYF,TGTGCCAGCAGCGTTCTTACTAGCGGGAGGAACATTCAGTACTTC
-,TRBJ2-1,-,TRBV28,CASSRLSYNEQFF,TGTGCCAGCAGTAGGCTCTCCTACAATGAGCAGTTCTTC
-,TRBJ2-2,-,TRBV9,CASSPYIVPDTGELFF,TGTGCCAGCAGCCCATACATCGTTCCGGACACCGGGGAGCTGTTTTTT
-,TRBJ1-5,-,TRBV6-5,CASRPQLYSNQPQHF,TGTGCCAGCAGGCCACAACTCTATAGCAATCAGCCCCAGCATTTT
-,TRBJ1-2,-,TRBV11-2,CASSSLVRYGYTF,TGTGCCAGCAGCTCGTTAGTCCGATATGGCTACACCTTC
-,TRBJ2-3,-,TRBV5-5,CASRRDVTPSDTQYF,TGTGCCAGCAGGAGGGACGTCACACCCTCAGATACGCAGTATTTT
once,TRBJ2-1,-,TRBV14,CASSHPRSDNEQFF,TGTGCCAGCAGCCACCCTAGGTCCGACAATGAGCAGTTCTTC
-,TRBJ2-1,TRBD2,TRBV7-3,CASSLIAGVPYNEQFF,TGTGCCAGCAGCCTTATAGCGGGAGTTCCCTACAATGAGCAGTTCTTC
-,TRBJ1-4,-,TRBV19,CASSTHRQEGNEKLFF,TGTGCCAGTAGTACCCACAGACAGGAAGGAAATGAAAAACTGTTTTTT
-,TRBJ1-2,-,TRBV12-5,CASGLTRTGEANYGYTF,TGTGCTAGTGGTTTGACTCGGACGGGCGAAGCTAACTATGGCTACACCTTC
few,TRBJ1-1,-,TRBV7-8,CASSSTGSTEAFF,TGTGCCAGCAGCTCTACAGGGAGTACTGAAGCTTTCTTT
-,TRBJ2-1,TRBD1,TRBV27,CASSRDRNLAGNEQFF,TGTGCCAGCAGTCGGGACAGAAATCTCGCAGGTAATGAGCAGTTCTTC
-,TRBJ1-1,-,TRBV5-1,CASSAGSGTEAFF,TGCGCCAGCAGCGCCGGTTCGGGCACTGAAGCTTTCTTT
once,TRBJ2-5,-,TRBV2,CASNGRAETQYF,TGTGCCAGCAACGGCCGCGCCGAGACCCAGTACTTC
-,TRBJ1-2,-,TRBV19,CASRDGDLANYGYTF,TGTGCCAGTAGGGACGGGGACCTAGCTAACTATGGCTACACCTTC
-,TRBJ2-3,-,TRBV5-3,CARSHFYPTDTQYF,TGTGCCAGAAGTCATTTCTACCCCACAGATACGCAGTATTTT
-,TRBJ1-2,-,TRBV28,CASSPRQYGYTF,TGTGCCAGCAGTCCACGACAGTATGGCTACACCTTC
-,TRBJ1-3,-,TRBV9,CASSAQLSGNTIYF,TGTGCCAGCAGCGCACAGCTCTCTGGAAACACCATATATTTT
-,TRBJ2-1,TRBD2,TRBV7-9,CASSSQTSGRWNEQFF,TGTGCCAGCAGCTCACAGACTAGCGGGAGATGGAATGAGCAGTTCTTC
-,TRBJ2-5,-,TRBV18,CASSAQRLGARETQYF,TGTGCCAGCTCAGCTCAACGTCTGGGGGCGCGTGAGACCCAGTACTTC
once,TRBJ1-1,-,TRBV27,CASKLATEAFF,TGTGCCAGCAAGTTAGCCACTGAAGCTTTCTTT
once,TRBJ2-7,TRBD1,TRBV18,CASSPPGQQTYEQYF,TGTGCCAGCTCACCACCGGGACAGCAAACCTACGAGCAGTACTTC
-,TRBJ2-5,-,TRBV2,CASSEYGETQYF,TGTGCCAGCAGTGAATATGGTGAGACCCAGTACTTC
once,TRBJ1-4,-,TRBV28,CASRVGGAATNEKLFF,TGTGCCAGCAGAGTAGGGGGAGCCGCAACTAATGAAAAACTGTTTTTT
-,TRBJ2-3,TRBD2,TRBV11-2,CASSLAGGGDTQYF,TGTGCCAGCAGCTTAGCCGGGGGGGGAGATACGCAGTATTTT